Listed below are T cell receptor beta chains from one sample, sequenced in a study of OX40 agonist ivuxolimab in advanced cancers. Clones were sequenced by immunoSEQ multiplex PCR, and TCRdb holds only the in-frame ones, with some missing. The data contain fewer than 35,000 clones, roughly four fifths of them singletons. The specimen was CD4+ or CD8+ T cells sorted from blood, collected in a trial of the OX40 agonist ivuxolimab. The receptors here all came from an adult with an advanced solid tumor such as melanoma, head and neck, liver or kidney cancer. CDR3s include the opening cysteine and the closing phenylalanine or tryptophan. The D gene is left open where the match is weak. A clone size is listed for some rows: how often the clone was seen (once, few, many), or a class if it is expanded.

>TRBV27|NA|medium-sized|TRBJ2-7
TGTGCCAGCAGTTTGATGGGGCGGGAGCAGTACTTC
CASSLMGREQYF
>TRBV13|NA|NA|TRBJ2-3
TGTGCCAGCAGACAGGGCCCCGTCCAGACCACAGATACGCAGTATTTT
CASRQGPVQTTDTQYF
>TRBV6-4|NA|NA|TRBJ2-3
TGTGCCAGCAGTGACTCGATGGGGGCGTCCCAGTATTTT
CASSDSMGASQYF
>TRBV4-2|TRBD1|few|TRBJ2-6
TGTGCCAGCAGCCGCGACAGGGCTGGGGCCAACGTCCTGACTTTC
CASSRDRAGANVLTF
>TRBV5-1|NA|NA|TRBJ2-2
TGCGCCAGCAGCTTGGAGGGTTGGGCCGGGGAGCTGTTTTTT
CASSLEGWAGELFF
>TRBV5-1|NA|NA|TRBJ2-3
TGCGCCAGCAGCTTGGCCTTATCAGGGGAAACAGATACGCAGTATTTT
CASSLALSGETDTQYF
>TRBV14|NA|once|TRBJ2-6
TGTGCCAGCAGCCAAGATACCCCCTACAGCTCTGGGGCCAACGTCCTGACTTTC
CASSQDTPYSSGANVLTF
>TRBV5-1|TRBD1|NA|TRBJ2-3
TGCGCCAGCAGCAGGCTAGGGACAGTCACAGATACGCAGTATTTT
CASSRLGTVTDTQYF
>TRBV7-9|TRBD2|NA|TRBJ2-1
TGTGCCAGCAGCCCCCCAGCGCGGGAGGGGTGGTTCTTC
CASSPPAREGWFF
>TRBV19|NA|NA|TRBJ1-2
TGTGCCAGTAGTTCCCGGGACCGCGCCTATGGCTACACCTTC
CASSSRDRAYGYTF
>TRBV6-5|NA|NA|TRBJ2-5
TGTGCCAGCAGTTACTCGATAGGAGGGAATACCCAGTACTTC
CASSYSIGGNTQYF
>TRBV7-8|NA|once|TRBJ1-2
TGTGCCAGCAGCTTAGCGCCAGGGGACTATGGCTACACCTTC
CASSLAPGDYGYTF
>TRBV6-1|NA|few|TRBJ2-3
TGTGCCAGCAGTGCCAGGGACGGTGCGCAGTATTTT
CASSARDGAQYF
>TRBV7-8|TRBD1|NA|TRBJ2-1
TGTGCCAGCAGCCATCGACAGGGGGCGCCGAATGAGCAGTTCTTC
CASSHRQGAPNEQFF
>TRBV7-9|NA|NA|TRBJ1-2
TGTGCCAGCAGCTTAGTGGCCAGGGCTAGCTATGGCTACACCTTC
CASSLVARASYGYTF
>TRBV6-5|NA|NA|TRBJ2-1
TGTGCCAGCAGTTACATAAATGAGCAGTTCTTC
CASSYINEQFF
>TRBV4-3|TRBD2|NA|TRBJ2-2
TGCGCCAGCAGCCAAGAAGGGACTAGCGGGAAATCCACCGGGGAGCTGTTTTTT
CASSQEGTSGKSTGELFF
>TRBV19|NA|once|TRBJ1-5
TGTGCCAGTATCCCGTCGGCAGGCCCCAATCAGCCCCAGCATTTT
CASIPSAGPNQPQHF
>TRBV28|NA|NA|TRBJ1-2
TGTGCCACCGTGGTGGAAGACTATGGCTACACCTTC
CATVVEDYGYTF
>TRBV27|NA|NA|TRBJ2-5
TGTGCCAGCAGTTTACGCACCAAAGGTGAGCAGTACTTC
CASSLRTKGEQYF
>TRBV5-6|TRBD1|NA|TRBJ2-3
TGTGCCAGCAGCGGGACAGGGGCTTCAGATACGCAGTATTTT
CASSGTGASDTQYF
>TRBV5-6|TRBD1|NA|TRBJ1-2
TGTGCCAGCAGCGGGACAGGCTATGGCTACACCTTC
CASSGTGYGYTF
>TRBV9|NA|NA|TRBJ1-5
TGTGCCAGCAGCGCCCGGAGCAGGGAAGGGGGACAGCCCCAGCATTTT
CASSARSREGGQPQHF
>TRBV6-4|NA|NA|TRBJ2-3
TGTGCCAGCAGTGTTGGTCAGGGGCAGGCCAAGGGAGATACGCAGTATTTT
CASSVGQGQAKGDTQYF
>TRBV20-1|NA|NA|TRBJ1-2
TGCAGTGCCGCTAATAATCCTGGCTACACCTTC
CSAANNPGYTF
>TRBV28|TRBD1|NA|TRBJ1-2
TGTGCCAGCAGTATACCGACAGGGGGCGGGGGAGGCTACACCTTC
CASSIPTGGGGGYTF
>TRBV11-3|TRBD1|NA|TRBJ1-2
TGTGCCAGCAGCTCCTATCGACAGGGTGACTATGGCTACACCTTC
CASSSYRQGDYGYTF
>TRBV29-1|NA|NA|TRBJ1-4
TGCAGCGTTGGGGGATCAGGGAGGGAAAAACTGTTTTTT
CSVGGSGREKLFF
>TRBV9|TRBD1|NA|TRBJ2-7
TGTGCCAGCAGCCCCCAGACAGGGGGTGGGCACGAGCAGTACTTC
CASSPQTGGGHEQYF
>TRBV30|NA|NA|TRBJ1-3
TGTGCCTGGGGGTCCACTTTCTCTGGAAACACCATATATTTT
CAWGSTFSGNTIYF